The rows below give T cell receptor beta chains drawn from one sample of a study of blood T cell repertoires in COVID-19. The data were produced by immunoSEQ multiplex PCR, yet TCRdb's version contains in-frame clones alone and is incomplete. The data contain roughly 310,000 clones, around 90% of them singletons. The sequencing sample was made of peripheral blood. The receptor set was obtained from a woman in her twenties or thirties with COVID-19, enrolled during active disease. Both conserved end residues are part of each CDR3. D genes are given only for firm matches. Clone size is shown for a subset of rows, as once, few, many or a class of expanded clone.

size: -; D: TRBD1; J: TRBJ2-3; V: TRBV5-1; DNA: TGCGCCAGCAGCTTGGTGGGACAGGGAACAGATACGCAGTATTTT; CDR3: CASSLVGQGTDTQYF
size: -; D: -; J: TRBJ2-1; V: TRBV19; DNA: TGTGCCAGTAGTTTCCTAGGGCGGGACTACAATGAGCAGTTCTTC; CDR3: CASSFLGRDYNEQFF
size: -; D: -; J: TRBJ1-2; V: TRBV5-4; DNA: TGTGCCAGCAGCTTGGACAGCTTCTATGGCTACACCTTC; CDR3: CASSLDSFYGYTF
size: -; D: TRBD1; J: TRBJ1-2; V: TRBV30; DNA: TGTGCCTGGAGTTTATCGGGACAGGCCGTCTACACCTTC; CDR3: CAWSLSGQAVYTF
size: -; D: -; J: TRBJ2-1; V: TRBV20-1; DNA: TGCAGTGCTATGGGCCATGAGCAGTTCTTC; CDR3: CSAMGHEQFF
size: -; D: -; J: TRBJ1-2; V: TRBV11-1; DNA: TGTGCCAGCAGCTTAACAGGTTATGGCTACACCTTC; CDR3: CASSLTGYGYTF
size: -; D: TRBD1; J: TRBJ1-2; V: TRBV4-2; DNA: TGTGCCAGCAGCCAAGCGGGGGCGTCCGGGACAGGGTTTACGGCGGATGGCTACACCTTC; CDR3: CASSQAGASGTGFTADGYTF
size: once; D: -; J: TRBJ1-2; V: TRBV4-1; DNA: TGCGCCAGCAGCCAAGCCTACAGGGACGGCTACACCTTC; CDR3: CASSQAYRDGYTF
size: -; D: TRBD1; J: TRBJ1-1; V: TRBV7-7; DNA: TGTGCCAGCAGCCCTCTTTCGACAGGGGTCAACACTGAAGCTTTCTTT; CDR3: CASSPLSTGVNTEAFF
size: -; D: -; J: TRBJ1-1; V: TRBV9; DNA: TGTGCCAGCAGCGTAGAACAGGACACTGAAGCTTTCTTT; CDR3: CASSVEQDTEAFF
size: -; D: TRBD1; J: TRBJ1-1; V: TRBV19; DNA: TGTGCCAGTAGTGGGGGGACAGGACGGAACACTGAAGCTTTCTTT; CDR3: CASSGGTGRNTEAFF
size: once; D: -; J: TRBJ1-1; V: TRBV30; DNA: TGTGCCTGGGCGACAGCAGAGCTCACTGAAGCTTTCTTT; CDR3: CAWATAELTEAFF
size: -; D: TRBD1; J: TRBJ1-2; V: TRBV28; DNA: TGTGCCAGCAGCCAACAGGGGGCTCGGGGCTACACCTTC; CDR3: CASSQQGARGYTF
size: -; D: -; J: TRBJ2-7; V: TRBV11-2; DNA: TGTGCCAGCAGCGTTCGGACAGTCGCCTACGAGCAGTACTTC; CDR3: CASSVRTVAYEQYF
size: -; D: -; J: TRBJ2-3; V: TRBV19; DNA: TGTGCCAGTAGGCCCAGGGCGTTCACAGATACGCAGTATTTT; CDR3: CASRPRAFTDTQYF
size: once; D: -; J: TRBJ1-5; V: TRBV24-1; DNA: TGTGCCACCAGTGACGTCCGGGTCCGCAATCAGCCCCAGCATTTT; CDR3: CATSDVRVRNQPQHF
size: -; D: -; J: TRBJ1-4; V: TRBV10-3; DNA: TGTGCCATCAGTGACTGGGAGCGGGGGGGTGAAAAACTGTTTTTT; CDR3: CAISDWERGGEKLFF
size: few; D: TRBD2; J: TRBJ2-5; V: TRBV5-8; DNA: TGTGCCAGCAGCTTGCCCGGGAGGGAGGGGACCCAGTACTTC; CDR3: CASSLPGREGTQYF
size: -; D: -; J: TRBJ2-1; V: TRBV5-1; DNA: TGCGCCAGCAGCCCCCGAGCGTCGAACTCCTACAATGAGCAGTTCTTC; CDR3: CASSPRASNSYNEQFF
size: -; D: TRBD1; J: TRBJ1-2; V: TRBV4-2; DNA: TGTGCCAGCAGCCTTTCAGGGACAGCGGTTCAAGCAGGTGGCTACACCTTC; CDR3: CASSLSGTAVQAGGYTF
size: -; D: -; J: TRBJ2-2; V: TRBV30; DNA: TGTGCCTGGAGTGTTGTTCGAGGTTCCGGGGAGCTGTTTTTT; CDR3: CAWSVVRGSGELFF
size: -; D: -; J: TRBJ2-2; V: TRBV5-1; DNA: TGCGCCAGCAGCTCGGGTGGCGGTAACACCGGGGAGCTGTTTTTT; CDR3: CASSSGGGNTGELFF
size: -; D: -; J: TRBJ1-1; V: TRBV5-4; DNA: TGTGCCAGCAGCTTGTATAGCGGGAACACTGAAGCTTTCTTT; CDR3: CASSLYSGNTEAFF
size: -; D: TRBD1; J: TRBJ1-1; V: TRBV7-9; DNA: TGTGCCAGCAGCTTGCTGGGACAGGGGAAGTACATGAACACTGAAGCTTTCTTT; CDR3: CASSLLGQGKYMNTEAFF
size: -; D: -; J: TRBJ2-5; V: TRBV3-1/TRBV3-2; DNA: TGTGCCAGCAGTCGTGCGGTTCCGCCGGAGACCCAGTACTTC; CDR3: CASSRAVPPETQYF
size: -; D: TRBD2; J: TRBJ2-7; V: TRBV9; DNA: TGTGCCAGCAGCGCCGGGGGGACTATTTACGAGCAGTACTTC; CDR3: CASSAGGTIYEQYF
size: -; D: -; J: TRBJ2-2; V: TRBV6-5; DNA: TGTGCCAGCAGACCAAGGACATCGGCCGGGGAGCTGTTTTTT; CDR3: CASRPRTSAGELFF
size: -; D: -; J: TRBJ1-5; V: TRBV3-1/TRBV3-2; DNA: TGTGCCAGCAGCCAAGATCTTCGGGTCAATCAGCCCCAGCATTTT; CDR3: CASSQDLRVNQPQHF
size: -; D: -; J: TRBJ1-5; V: TRBV19; DNA: TGTGCCAGTAGTATCTCCAGGGCGATCAATCAGCCCCAGCATTTT; CDR3: CASSISRAINQPQHF
size: -; D: TRBD1; J: TRBJ1-6; V: TRBV13; DNA: TGTGCCAGCAGGGGGACAGCCGGGGATTCACCCCTCCACTTT; CDR3: CASRGTAGDSPLHF
size: once; D: TRBD1; J: TRBJ1-2; V: TRBV19; DNA: TGTGCCAGTTTCGGACAGGAAGGATTCGGCTACACCTTC; CDR3: CASFGQEGFGYTF